These 26 T cell receptor beta chains originate from one sample sequenced in a study of cytomegalovirus exposure and HLA in healthy donors (dated by TCRdb to about 2017). The library was built by means of the immunoSEQ multiplex PCR assay. TCRdb took over this immuneACCESS table, retaining in-frame rearrangements with V and J assigned. Such tables are incomplete; in checked studies, under half of the missing clones stem from an unresolved V gene, and the remainder is unexplained. This sample is represented by 150,000 or so clones; just over 85% of them were singletons. The ten largest clones capture approximately 2% of the sample. Sample: PBMCs. Every receptor here comes from a human donor in good health.

The gene calls are TRBV18 and TRBJ2-1, with 10 bases identical to TRBD2. The CDR3 runs to 16 residues. With V trimmed by 0 bases and J by 5 bases, 4 bases remained unmatched. The germline gives CDR1 KGHSH, CDR2 LQKENI. CDR3 in amino acids: CASSPPIGLADNEQFF. The CDR3 DNA sequence: TGTGCCAGCTCACCACCGATCGGACTAGCGGACAATGAGCAGTTCTTC.

This clone was detected only once. The rearrangement uses TRBV6-6 and TRBJ1-2; 9 positions match TRBD1. The CDR3 runs to 14 residues. From germline, CDR1 is MNHNY and CDR2 SVGAGI (reference sequence). Trimming at V came to 6 bases and at J to 3 bases, leaving 5 bases not matched to a gene. The CDR3 loop is CASRHRGQDYGYTF. The CDR3, as DNA: TGTGCCAGCAGGCACAGGGGGCAAGACTATGGCTACACCTTC.

This rearrangement joins TRBV5-1 to TRBJ2-3; perhaps TRBD1 as D (6 bases). V was trimmed by 4 bases and J by 0 bases, leaving 9 bases between them. CDR1 and CDR2 (germline): SGHRS, YFSETQ. This CDR3 has 14 residues. CDR3 loop: CASSNRVSTDTQYF. The CDR3 region has the DNA TGCGCCAGCAGCAACAGGGTTAGCACAGATACGCAGTATTTT. The full variable domain, completed using reference TRBV5-1 and TRBJ2-3, is KAGVTQTPRYLIKTRGQQVTLSCSPISGHRSVSWYQQTPGQGLQFLFEYFSETQRNKGNFPGRFSGRQFSNSRSEMNVSTLELGDSALYLCASSNRVSTDTQYFGPGTRLTVL.

The chain couples TRBV11-2 to TRBJ1-2; 8 bases align to TRBD1. Germline V CDR1 and CDR2: SGHAT, FQNNGV. V trimming: 5 bases; J trimming: 5 bases; junction bases outside the gene matches: 7. The CDR3 covers 14 residues. This CDR3 is CASSPVQGAYGYTF. DNA for the CDR3: TGTGCCAGCAGCCCCGTTCAGGGGGCATATGGCTACACCTTC.

The chain links TRBV2 to TRBJ1-4, with no clear D. The V gene's germline CDR1 is SNHLY and CDR2 FYNNEI. The CDR3 extends over 19 amino acids. Trimming shortened V by 4 bases and J by 0 bases, and 21 bases separated the two germline ends. The CDR3 DNA sequence: TGTGCCAGCAGTGTGATTGACATCCTGTCATCATCAACTAATGAAAAACTGTTTTTT. This sequence encodes CASSVIDILSSSTNEKLFF.

This chain links TRBV27 with TRBJ1-5; no firm D call. This CDR3 contains 13 residues. V lost 4 bases and J 0 bases, leaving 4 bases between the germline ends. The V gene's germline CDR1 is MNHEY and CDR2 SMNVEV (reference sequence). Here the CDR3 DNA reads TGTGCCAGCAGTTCCTATAGCAATCAGCCCCAGCATTTT. It translates to CASSSYSNQPQHF.

V usage is TRBV7-2 and J usage is TRBJ1-2; 8 nucleotides line up with TRBD1. The length of the CDR3 is 15 residues. CDR1 and CDR2 (germline): SGHTA, FQGNSA. Trimming cost V 6 bases and J 7 bases; bases outside gene matches: 13. CDR3 region: CASSLRQGRSGGYTF. The CDR3 DNA follows: TGTGCCAGCAGTCTCAGACAGGGGAGGTCTGGTGGCTACACCTTC.

The CDR3 sequence: CASSLSAWGDQQFF. The CDR3 region has the DNA TGTGCCAGCAGCTTAAGTGCCTGGGGGGACCAGCAGTTCTTC. This chain uses TRBV7-9 with TRBJ2-1, with a tentative D call TRBD2 (6 bases). The V end lost 2 bases, the J end lost 11 bases, and 16 bases lay between the germline ends. Germline CDR1 SEHNR, CDR2 FQNEAQ (reference sequence). The CDR3 has 14 residues. The full variable domain, its missing parts supplied by reference TRBV7-9 and TRBJ2-1, is DTGVSQNPRHKITKRGQNVTFRCDPISEHNRLYWYRQTLGQGPEFLTYFQNEAQLEKSRLLSDRFSAERPKGSFSTLEIQRTEQGDSAMYLCASSLSAWGDQQFFGPGTRLTVL.

The chain links TRBV10-3 to TRBJ2-7; 7 nucleotides match TRBD2. The CDR3 loop spans 13 amino acids. The junction had 6 bases not matched to a gene; V was cut back by 10 bases and J by 0 bases. Germline CDR1 ENHRY, CDR2 SYGVKD. CDR3 residues: CATTSELSYEQYF. The CDR3, as DNA: TGTGCCACCACTAGCGAACTCTCCTACGAGCAGTACTTC.

The chain carries TRBV6-6 and TRBJ1-1, with a weak D call TRBD1 (6 bases). Trimming took 2 bases from V and 4 from J, leaving 17 bases between them. The germline CDR1 and CDR2 sequences are MNHNY and SVGAGI (reference sequence). The CDR3 runs 16 residues. CDR3 nucleotides: TGTGCCAGCAGTTACCCACGGACCATCAGGGGCACTGAAGCTTTCTTT. This codes for CASSYPRTIRGTEAFF.

This chain joins TRBV4-1 and TRBJ1-5, with 9 bases fitting TRBD1. V lost 6 bases and J lost 5; bases outside the gene matches: 5. Germline V lookup: CDR1 MGHRA, CDR2 YSYEKL. The CDR3 is made up of 14 amino acids. The CDR3 is CASRDRGPHQPQHF. DNA for the CDR3: TGCGCCAGCAGGGACAGGGGACCCCATCAGCCCCAGCATTTT.

This chain links TRBV5-1 with TRBJ1-2, with TRBD1 matching 7 bases. The germline V gene has CDR1 SGHRS and CDR2 YFSETQ. This CDR3 contains 14 residues. The junction had 9 bases not matched to a gene; V was cut back by 4 bases and J by 6 bases. CDR3 protein: CASSGYGTDDGYTF. CDR3 DNA: TGCGCCAGCAGCGGCTACGGGACAGACGATGGCTACACCTTC.

The chain uses TRBV4-1 and TRBJ2-1; 7 bases are a match to TRBD1. CDR1 and CDR2 (germline): MGHRA, YSYEKL. V shed 6 bases and J 3 bases; nucleotides not matched to a gene: 5. The CDR3 covers 14 residues. CDR3 sequence: CASRYRDSYNEQFF. Written as DNA, the CDR3 is TGCGCCAGCAGGTACCGGGACAGCTACAATGAGCAGTTCTTC.

This clone was detected only a few times. The CDR3 nucleotides read TGTGCCAGCAGTTTACAGGGAAAACTGTTTTTT. Translation: CASSLQGKLFF. The genes are TRBV6-5 and TRBJ1-4; D is perhaps TRBD1 (6 bases). V was cut by 4 bases and J by 10 bases, with 7 bases left in between. This CDR3 has 11 residues. The germline gives CDR1 MNHEY, CDR2 SVGAGI.

The rearrangement uses TRBV6-1 and TRBJ1-6; TRBD1 is a possible D gene (5 bases). This CDR3 region has 14 residues. Germline V gene data show CDR1 as MNHNS and CDR2 as SASEGT. V lost 4 bases, J lost 8 bases, and 12 bases lay in between. CDR3 in DNA: TGTGCCAGCAGTGGGGACTCGGCGTATTCACCCCTCCACTTT. Translating gives CASSGDSAYSPLHF.

The chain has TRBV7-3 and TRBJ1-1; the match to TRBD1 covers 12 bases. V lost 6 bases to trimming and J lost 1 base; unmatched junction nucleotides: 12. This CDR3 contains 18 residues. Per the germline V gene, CDR1 is SGHTA and CDR2 is FQGTGA. CDR3 sequence (DNA): TGTGCCAGCAGTTACCGCGGGACAGGGGGCTTATGGAACACTGAAGCTTTCTTT. Encoded protein: CASSYRGTGGLWNTEAFF.

This chain uses TRBV5-1 with TRBJ2-7; weak D call: TRBD2 (5 bases). Trimming shortened V by 0 bases and J by 4 bases, and 14 bases separated the two germline ends. Germline V lookup: CDR1 SGHRS, CDR2 YFSETQ. This CDR3 comprises 15 residues. CDR3 sequence: CASSLAGLPGYEQYF. The CDR3 bases are TGCGCCAGCAGCTTGGCCGGACTTCCAGGATACGAGCAGTACTTC.

The chain links TRBV25-1 to TRBJ2-1; D might be TRBD2 (6 bases). The CDR3 sequence is 17 residues long. Germline CDR1 and CDR2: MGHDK and SYGVNS. V was pared by 4 bases and J by 0 bases, with 16 bases between. The CDR3 loop is CASSGTRDWSSYNEQFF. In DNA, the CDR3 is TGTGCCAGCAGTGGGACCCGGGACTGGAGCTCCTACAATGAGCAGTTCTTC. Complete variable domain (other parts from reference TRBV25-1 and TRBJ2-1): EADIYQTPRYLVIGTGKKITLECSQTMGHDKMYWYQQDPGMELHLIHYSYGVNSTEKGDLSSESTVSRIRTEHFPLTLESARPSHTSQYLCASSGTRDWSSYNEQFFGPGTRLTVL.

The CDR3 coding sequence is TGTGCCAGCTCAGCCTCGGACAGGGGATCTGAAGCTTTCTTT. This translates into CASSASDRGSEAFF. This rearrangement joins TRBV18 to TRBJ1-1, with 9 bases fitting TRBD1. This CDR3 spans 14 amino acids. V was clipped by 5 bases and J by 6 bases; unmatched bases: 7. The V gene's germline CDR1 is KGHSH and CDR2 LQKENI.

On this clone: Other DNA variants within this sample encode the same CDR3. This chain joins TRBV11-2 and TRBJ2-1, with 7 bases matching TRBD2. The germline V gene has CDR1 SGHAT and CDR2 FQNNGV. V lost 2 bases, J lost 1 base, and 2 bases stayed unmatched. This CDR3 region has 15 residues. The CDR3 coding sequence is TGTGCCAGCAGCTTACTAGCGGCGTCCTACAATGAGCAGTTCTTC. Its translation is CASSLLAASYNEQFF.

Worth noting for this clone: The junction differs from germline at one of its ends, possibly a read error. The V call is TRBV7-9, the J call TRBJ2-7, with a tentative D call TRBD2 (7 bases). The CDR3 has 12 residues. Germline values: CDR1 SEHNR, CDR2 FQNEAQ (reference sequence). CDR3 nucleotides: TGCGCCGCGGGGGCCTCCATCTACGAGCAGTACTTC. The encoded protein is CAAGASIYEQYF.

In its sample, this clone was seen once. This chain connects TRBV30 to TRBJ2-7, with D possibly being TRBD1 (6 bases). Germline V lookup: CDR1 GTSNPN, CDR2 SVGIG (reference sequence). Trimming pared 0 bases from V and 6 bases from J, leaving 15 bases between. CDR3 length: 14 amino acids. The CDR3 nucleotides are TGTGCCTGGAGTGTGACAGGCTTCGGGATCGAGCAGTACTTC. This encodes CAWSVTGFGIEQYF.

The chain employs TRBV6-4 and TRBJ2-1; TRBD2 matches at 8 bases. J lost 6 bases, V lost 6 bases, and 10 bases had no gene match. CDR3 length: 15 residues. CDR1 and CDR2 from the germline V gene are MRHNA and SNTAGT. The CDR3 DNA follows: TGTGCCAGCAGCCCCACTAGCGGTTCCACCAATGAGCAGTTCTTC. This gives the protein CASSPTSGSTNEQFF.

This clone has only one observation. The gene calls are TRBV10-3 and TRBJ1-4; D is undetermined. Trimming removed 6 bases from V and 5 bases from J, with 10 bases in between. The V gene's germline CDR1 is ENHRY and CDR2 SYGVKD. This CDR3 is built from 13 residues. CDR3 in amino acids: CAIRSEGNEKLFF. The CDR3 DNA reads as TGTGCCATCAGGAGCGAGGGCAATGAAAAACTGTTTTTT.

This clone was seen more than once but under ten times. The genes are TRBV27 and TRBJ2-7, with a weak D call TRBD2 (5 bases). The CDR3 is 12 amino acids. V lost 6 bases and J lost 6, with 12 bases in between. Germline V gene lookup returns CDR1 MNHEY and CDR2 SMNVEV (reference sequence). This CDR3 is CASRAGKVEQYF. As DNA, the CDR3 is TGTGCCAGCAGGGCGGGCAAGGTCGAGCAGTACTTC.

This clone was detected only once. The chain carries TRBV18 and TRBJ2-7; no clear D. This CDR3 contains 14 residues. CDR1 and CDR2 (germline): KGHSH, LQKENI. V was cut by 3 bases and J by 3 bases, with 12 bases left in between. The CDR3 region is CASSPSGLNYEQYF. The CDR3 nucleotides read TGTGCCAGCTCACCTAGTGGGCTCAACTACGAGCAGTACTTC.